This T cell receptor (beta chain) was identified during a study of CD8+ T cells in alopecia areata. The V gene lost 0 bases and the J gene lost 4 bases, with 20 bases spanning the gap. Germline CDR1 is MGHRA and CDR2 is YSYEKL. The CDR3 length is 18 residues. Sequencing templates came from extracted RNA that was reverse transcribed into cDNA. TCRdb's copy holds only in-frame clones and misses some; the assay was immunoSEQ multiplex PCR. The sample contains fewer than 200,000 clones, approximately 59% of which appear only once. The source is a human donor with alopecia areata. The sequencing used CD4+ T cells sorted from blood, collected at week 0. The chain has TRBV4-1 and TRBJ2-3; D is undetermined. CDR3 residues: CASSQDQSSGLTPDTQYF. CDR3 bases: TGCGCCAGCAGCCAAGATCAGTCTTCCGGGTTGACCCCAGATACGCAGTATTTT.